The T cell receptor beta chain described here comes from a study of blood T cell repertoires in COVID-19. Libraries were prepared by immunoSEQ multiplex PCR; TCRdb keeps only in-frame clonotypes and omits some of them. The sample holds roughly 360,000 clones, around nine tenths seen once. V was clipped by 8 bases and J by 5 bases, with 15 bases between them. The length of the CDR3 is 13 residues. The germline V gene has CDR1 MNHEY and CDR2 SVGAGI. The receptor's source is a young woman with acute COVID-19. What was sequenced was PBMCs or T cells enriched from blood (not recorded which). The V gene is TRBV6-5, the J gene TRBJ2-5; tentatively, D is TRBD2 (7 bases). The CDR3 nucleotides are TGTGCCAGCCTACGGGGGGCCGGGGAGACCCAGTACTTC. Translating gives CASLRGAGETQYF.